A selection of T cell receptor beta chains follows, all from one sample in a study of monozygotic twins with cystic fibrosis. The table came from immunoSEQ multiplex PCR; TCRdb's copy has only in-frame clones and leaves some out. The data contain roughly 10,000 clones, 99% to 99.4% of them singletons. The sequencing sample was made of blood. These receptors were collected from a man in his late teens or twenties with cystic fibrosis. CDR3s include the opening cysteine and the closing phenylalanine or tryptophan. The D gene is left open where the match is weak. Size is stated for part of the rows, as once, few or many counts, or as a class when the clone is expanded.

j_call | v_call | d_call | clone_size | cdr3_nt | cdr3_aa
TRBJ2-7 | TRBV19 | . | . | TGTGCCAGTAGTATAGACGGGTCCTACGAGCAGTACTTC | CASSIDGSYEQYF
TRBJ1-1 | TRBV6-6 | . | . | TGTGCCAGCAGTTACAGGGTGAACACTGAAGCTTTCTTT | CASSYRVNTEAFF
TRBJ2-7 | TRBV6-5 | . | . | TGTGCCAGCAAAACAGGCCTTGGGGAGCAGTACTTC | CASKTGLGEQYF
TRBJ1-5 | TRBV19 | . | once | TGTGCCAGTAGTAAAGATGACAATCAGCCCCAGCATTTT | CASSKDDNQPQHF
TRBJ1-1 | TRBV6-1 | . | . | TGTGCCAGCAGTGAAGAACGGGGAACTGAAGCTTTCTTT | CASSEERGTEAFF
TRBJ1-4 | TRBV20-1 | . | . | TGCAGTGTAGAGGGCGGAGAAAAACTGTTTTTT | CSVEGGEKLFF
TRBJ2-7 | TRBV6-1 | . | . | TGTGCCAGCAGTGAACGGAGGGACTTGGCCTACGAGCAGTACTTC | CASSERRDLAYEQYF
TRBJ2-5 | TRBV15 | . | . | TGTGCCACCAGCAGAGATCGCACCCCCCTCGGCAACGAGACCCAGTACTTC | CATSRDRTPLGNETQYF
TRBJ1-5 | TRBV9 | . | . | TGTGCCAGCAGCACCCAGGGTGGTCAGCCCCAGCATTTT | CASSTQGGQPQHF
TRBJ1-5 | TRBV4-2 | TRBD1 | . | TGTGCCAGCAGCTGGGACAGAGATAGCAATCAGCCCCAGCATTTT | CASSWDRDSNQPQHF
TRBJ2-2 | TRBV27 | . | . | TGTGCCAGCAGTCCCCGGGACGGATACGAGGACACCGGGGAGCTGTTTTTT | CASSPRDGYEDTGELFF
TRBJ2-1 | TRBV25-1 | TRBD1 | . | TGTGCCAGCAGTGTGGGACAGGGGGCTCGCGATGAGCAGTTCTTC | CASSVGQGARDEQFF
TRBJ2-5 | TRBV6-1 | TRBD1 | . | TGTGCCAGCAGAACAGGGGTGCGAGAGACCCAGTACTTC | CASRTGVRETQYF
TRBJ2-3 | TRBV7-2 | TRBD1 | . | TGTGCCAGCAGCCTGCGACAGGGCTCGGTTACGCAGTATTTT | CASSLRQGSVTQYF
TRBJ2-7 | TRBV2 | . | . | TGTGCCAGCAGGGGGTCTACCTACGAGCAGTACTTC | CASRGSTYEQYF
TRBJ2-5 | TRBV9 | TRBD2 | . | TGTGCCAGCAGCGTAGAGGTGACTAGCGGGACGGGCACCCAGTACTTC | CASSVEVTSGTGTQYF
TRBJ1-2 | TRBV5-4 | TRBD1 | . | TGTGCCAGCAGCTCCGGGACAGGGTTTTCCAAATTTCATTATGGCTACACCTTC | CASSSGTGFSKFHYGYTF
TRBJ2-5 | TRBV7-9 | . | . | TGTGCCAGCAGCTTAGGCAACCAAGAGACCCAGTACTTC | CASSLGNQETQYF
TRBJ2-2 | TRBV4-3 | TRBD1 | . | TGCGCCAGCAGCCCCGGACAGGGGGCGACCGGGGAGCTGTTTTTT | CASSPGQGATGELFF
TRBJ1-2 | TRBV5-1 | . | . | TGCGCCAGCAGCTCGTCCCCGACGGCTAACTATGGCTACACCTTC | CASSSSPTANYGYTF
TRBJ2-2 | TRBV5-4 | TRBD2 | . | TGTGCCAGCAGCTTGGATCCTAGCGGGAGCACCGGGGAGCTGTTTTTT | CASSLDPSGSTGELFF
TRBJ2-5 | TRBV5-1 | TRBD1 | . | TGCGCCAGCAGCAGCGGACAGGGGTACCAAGAGACCCAGTACTTC | CASSSGQGYQETQYF
TRBJ1-5 | TRBV27 | TRBD1 | . | TGTGCCAGCCATGGGACAGGGGATCTTCAGCCCCAGCATTTT | CASHGTGDLQPQHF
TRBJ2-1 | TRBV30 | . | once | TGTGCCTGGAGTGTACGAGTAATTTACAATGAGCAGTTCTTC | CAWSVRVIYNEQFF
TRBJ2-3 | TRBV19 | . | . | TGTGCCAGTAGTAGGGGGTGGACAGGAGGGGATACGCAGTATTTT | CASSRGWTGGDTQYF
TRBJ2-7 | TRBV30 | TRBD2 | once | TGTGCCTGGAGTGTACTAGCGGAGCACTCTGAGCAGTACTTC | CAWSVLAEHSEQYF
TRBJ1-1 | TRBV15 | . | . | TGTGCCACCAGCAGAGAACAGGGAGACACTGAAGCTTTCTTT | CATSREQGDTEAFF
TRBJ2-3 | TRBV7-9 | . | . | TGTGCCAGCAGCCCTACCGGGTATTTT | CASSPTGYF
TRBJ1-1 | TRBV30 | . | once | TGTGCCTGGAGCCCTGGCACTAGGGGAACTGAAGCTTTCTTT | CAWSPGTRGTEAFF
TRBJ1-3 | TRBV2 | . | . | TGTGCCAGCAGTGCAGAGAGCTCTGGAAACACCATATATTTT | CASSAESSGNTIYF
TRBJ1-1 | TRBV14 | TRBD1 | . | TGTGCCAGCAGCCGAGACAGGGGTGAAGCTTTCTTT | CASSRDRGEAFF
TRBJ1-2 | TRBV30 | . | . | TGTGCCTGGAGGGTTCTTGACGGTGGCTTGAGTGGCTACACCTTC | CAWRVLDGGLSGYTF
TRBJ2-1 | TRBV4-2 | . | . | TGTGCCAGCAGCCAGTCATACCCCCCAACCAATGAGCAGTTCTTC | CASSQSYPPTNEQFF
TRBJ1-1 | TRBV5-4 | TRBD1 | . | TGTGCCAGCAGCTTTACAGGGGTTACATTGAACACTGAAGCTTTCTTT | CASSFTGVTLNTEAFF
TRBJ2-2 | TRBV15 | . | . | TGTGCCACCAGGGGGGACGTTCTCTGGGACACCGGGGAGCTGTTTTTT | CATRGDVLWDTGELFF
TRBJ2-7 | TRBV7-2 | . | . | TGTGCCAGCAGCTTAACTCGAGGGTACGAGCAGTACTTC | CASSLTRGYEQYF
TRBJ1-6 | TRBV30 | . | . | TGTGCCTGGAGTGTAGGGACGGAGTGGGCCGGGGCCTACGACTCCTATAATTCACCCCTCCACTTT | CAWSVGTEWAGAYDSYNSPLHF
TRBJ2-1 | TRBV29-1 | TRBD1 | . | TGCAGCGTTAGACAGGGCGCCTACAATGAGCAGTTCTTC | CSVRQGAYNEQFF
TRBJ2-3 | TRBV4-3 | . | . | TGCGCCAGCAGCCAAGGGCCAGCGGTTAGCACAGATACGCAGTATTTT | CASSQGPAVSTDTQYF
TRBJ1-4 | TRBV30 | . | . | TGTGCCTGGAGCCCGCTGGGGGGACGTGAAAAACTGTTTTTT | CAWSPLGGREKLFF
TRBJ2-7 | TRBV5-5 | . | . | TGTGCCAGCAGCGCACACGGAGAGCAGTACTTC | CASSAHGEQYF